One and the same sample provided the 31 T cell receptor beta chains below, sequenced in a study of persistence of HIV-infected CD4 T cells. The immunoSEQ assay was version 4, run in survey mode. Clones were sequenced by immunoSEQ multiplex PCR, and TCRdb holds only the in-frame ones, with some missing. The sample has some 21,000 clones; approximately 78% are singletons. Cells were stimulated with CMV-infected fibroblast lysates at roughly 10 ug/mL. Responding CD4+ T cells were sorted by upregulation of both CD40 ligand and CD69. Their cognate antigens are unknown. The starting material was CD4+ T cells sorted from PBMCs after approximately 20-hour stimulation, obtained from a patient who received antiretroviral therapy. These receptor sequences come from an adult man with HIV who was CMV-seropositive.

This CDR3 is CASSLVRGPYEQYF. Written as DNA, the CDR3 is TGTGCCAGCAGCTTAGTAAGGGGCCCTTACGAGCAGTACTTC. V gene TRBV7-8 combines with J gene TRBJ2-7; perhaps TRBD1 as D (5 bases). Trimming cost V 1 base and J 4 bases, with 11 bases left between them. The CDR3 runs to 14 residues. Germline CDR1 reads SGHVS; CDR2 reads FQNEAQ.

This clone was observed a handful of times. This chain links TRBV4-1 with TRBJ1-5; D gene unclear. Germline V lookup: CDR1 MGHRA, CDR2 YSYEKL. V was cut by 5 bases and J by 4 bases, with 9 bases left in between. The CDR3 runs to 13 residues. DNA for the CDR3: TGCGCCAGCAGCTATAATCTAAATCAGCCCCAGCATTTT. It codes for CASSYNLNQPQHF.

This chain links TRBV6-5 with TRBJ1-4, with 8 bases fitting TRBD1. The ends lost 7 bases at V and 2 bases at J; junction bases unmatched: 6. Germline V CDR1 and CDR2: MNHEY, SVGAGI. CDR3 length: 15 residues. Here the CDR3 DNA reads TGTGCCAGCACCCTGACAGGGGCTACTAATGAAAAACTGTTTTTT. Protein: CASTLTGATNEKLFF.

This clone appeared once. CDR3 coding DNA: TGTGCCAGCAGCTTCCAGGGGTGGGCGACAGATACGCAGTATTTT. Protein: CASSFQGWATDTQYF. The chain employs TRBV7-9 and TRBJ2-3, with D maybe TRBD1 (6 bases). The length of the CDR3 is 15 residues. Trimming cost V 3 bases and J 3 bases, with 13 bases left between them. Germline CDR1 reads SEHNR; CDR2 reads FQNEAQ (reference sequence). The whole variable domain, remainder taken from reference TRBV7-9 and TRBJ2-3, is DTGVSQNPRHKITKRGQNVTFRCDPISEHNRLYWYRQTLGQGPEFLTYFQNEAQLEKSRLLSDRFSAERPKGSFSTLEIQRTEQGDSAMYLCASSFQGWATDTQYFGPGTRLTVL.

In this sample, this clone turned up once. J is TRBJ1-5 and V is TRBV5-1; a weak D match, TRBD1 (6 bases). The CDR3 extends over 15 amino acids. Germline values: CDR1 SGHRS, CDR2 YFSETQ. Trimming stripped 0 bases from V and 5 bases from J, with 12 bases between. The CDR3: CASSLAGTRDQPQHF. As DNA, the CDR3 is TGCGCCAGCAGCTTGGCCGGGACACGGGATCAGCCCCAGCATTTT.

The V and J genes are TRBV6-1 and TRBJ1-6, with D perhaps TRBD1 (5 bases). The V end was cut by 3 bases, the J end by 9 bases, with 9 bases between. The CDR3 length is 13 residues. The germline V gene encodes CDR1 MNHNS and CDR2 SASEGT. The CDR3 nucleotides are TGTGCCAGCAGTGACGGGGGAGGTTCACCCCTCCACTTT. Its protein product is CASSDGGGSPLHF.

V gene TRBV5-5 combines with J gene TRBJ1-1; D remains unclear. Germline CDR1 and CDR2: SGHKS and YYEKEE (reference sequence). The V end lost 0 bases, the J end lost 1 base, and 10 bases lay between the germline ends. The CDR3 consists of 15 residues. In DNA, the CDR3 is TGTGCCAGCAGCTTGGTGACGGCCACGAACACTGAAGCTTTCTTT. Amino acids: CASSLVTATNTEAFF.

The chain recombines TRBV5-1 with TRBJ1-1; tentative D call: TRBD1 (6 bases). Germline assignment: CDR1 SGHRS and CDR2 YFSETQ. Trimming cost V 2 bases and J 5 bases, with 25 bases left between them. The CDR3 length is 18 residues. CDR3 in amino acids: CASSFHPTGSAGGTEAFF. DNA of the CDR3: TGCGCCAGCAGCTTCCATCCGACAGGTAGTGCGGGGGGGACTGAAGCTTTCTTT.

The CDR3 reads CASSLEGINSPLHF. DNA of the CDR3: TGTGCCAGCAGCTTAGAGGGAATTAATTCACCCCTCCACTTT. V and J are TRBV7-9 and TRBJ1-6; D is unresolved. Trimming shortened V by 1 base and J by 6 bases, and 7 bases separated the two germline ends. CDR1 is SEHNR, CDR2 FQNEAQ, per germline (reference sequence). This CDR3 comprises 14 residues.

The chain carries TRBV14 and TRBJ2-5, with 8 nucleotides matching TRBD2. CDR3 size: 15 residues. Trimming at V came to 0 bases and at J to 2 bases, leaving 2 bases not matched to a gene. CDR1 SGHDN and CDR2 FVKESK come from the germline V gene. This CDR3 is CASSQDRGGQETQYF. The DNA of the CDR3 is TGTGCCAGCAGCCAAGATCGGGGGGGGCAAGAGACCCAGTACTTC.

The CDR3 nucleotides are TGTGCCAGCAGTGCTGGCCCGCTAAATCAGCCCCAGCATTTT. It specifies CASSAGPLNQPQHF. The gene calls are TRBV25-1 and TRBJ1-5; D unclear. Looked up from germline, CDR1 is MGHDK and CDR2 is SYGVNS. The ends were cut back, 4 bases at V and 4 bases at J, with 11 bases in the middle. This CDR3 spans 14 amino acids.

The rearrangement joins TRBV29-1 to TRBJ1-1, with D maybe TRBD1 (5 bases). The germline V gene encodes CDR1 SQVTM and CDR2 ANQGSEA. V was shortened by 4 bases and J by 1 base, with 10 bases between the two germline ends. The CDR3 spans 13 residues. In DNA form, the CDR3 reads TGCAGCGTTGTGCGGGACGAGAACACTGAAGCTTTCTTT. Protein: CSVVRDENTEAFF.

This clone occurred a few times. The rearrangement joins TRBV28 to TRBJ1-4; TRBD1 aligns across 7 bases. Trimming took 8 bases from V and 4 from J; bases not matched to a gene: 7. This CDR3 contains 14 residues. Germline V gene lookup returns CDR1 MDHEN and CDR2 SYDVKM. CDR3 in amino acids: CASGQVRGNEKLFF. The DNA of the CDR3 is TGTGCCAGCGGACAGGTACGCGGTAATGAAAAACTGTTTTTT.

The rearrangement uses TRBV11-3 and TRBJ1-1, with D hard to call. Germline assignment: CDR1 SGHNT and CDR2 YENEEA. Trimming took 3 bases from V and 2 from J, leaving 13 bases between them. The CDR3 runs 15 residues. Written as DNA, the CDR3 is TGTGCCAGCAGCTTGCGCCCAGGACCTAACACTGAAGCTTTCTTT. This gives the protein CASSLRPGPNTEAFF.

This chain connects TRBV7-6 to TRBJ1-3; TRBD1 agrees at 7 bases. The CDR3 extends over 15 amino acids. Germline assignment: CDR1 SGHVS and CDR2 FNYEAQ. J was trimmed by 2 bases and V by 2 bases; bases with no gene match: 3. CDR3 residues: CASSLTGEAGNTIYF. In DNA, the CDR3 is TGTGCCAGCAGCTTAACAGGGGAGGCTGGAAACACCATATATTTT.

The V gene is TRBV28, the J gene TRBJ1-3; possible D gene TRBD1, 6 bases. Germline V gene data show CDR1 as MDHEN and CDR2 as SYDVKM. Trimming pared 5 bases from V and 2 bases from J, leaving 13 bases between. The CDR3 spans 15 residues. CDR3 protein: CASSAGTRPGNTIYF. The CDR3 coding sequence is TGTGCCAGCAGTGCTGGGACAAGGCCTGGAAACACCATATATTTT.

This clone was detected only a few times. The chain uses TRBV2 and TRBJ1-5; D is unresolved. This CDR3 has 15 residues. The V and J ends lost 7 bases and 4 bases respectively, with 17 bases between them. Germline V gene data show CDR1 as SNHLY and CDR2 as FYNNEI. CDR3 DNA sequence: TGTGCCAGCACCACGACATTGATAGGGAATCAGCCCCAGCATTTT. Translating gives CASTTTLIGNQPQHF.

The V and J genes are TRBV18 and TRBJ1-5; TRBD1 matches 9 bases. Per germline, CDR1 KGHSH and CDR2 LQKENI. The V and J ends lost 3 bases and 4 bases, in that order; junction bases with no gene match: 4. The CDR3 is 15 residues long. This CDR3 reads CASSPEGQGNQPQHF. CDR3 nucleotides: TGTGCCAGCTCACCGGAGGGACAGGGTAATCAGCCCCAGCATTTT.

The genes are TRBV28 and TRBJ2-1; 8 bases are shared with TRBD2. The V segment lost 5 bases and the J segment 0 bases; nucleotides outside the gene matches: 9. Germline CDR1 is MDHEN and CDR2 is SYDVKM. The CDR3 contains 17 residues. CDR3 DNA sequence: TGTGCCAGCAGTGAAGTAGCGGGGTTGAGCTCCTACAATGAGCAGTTCTTC. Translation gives CASSEVAGLSSYNEQFF.

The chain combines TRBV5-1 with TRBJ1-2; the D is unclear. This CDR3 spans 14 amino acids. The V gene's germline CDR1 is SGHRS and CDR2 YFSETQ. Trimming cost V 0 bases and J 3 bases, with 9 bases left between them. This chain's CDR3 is CASSLGAGDYGYTF. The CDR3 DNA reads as TGCGCCAGCAGCTTGGGGGCAGGTGACTATGGCTACACCTTC.

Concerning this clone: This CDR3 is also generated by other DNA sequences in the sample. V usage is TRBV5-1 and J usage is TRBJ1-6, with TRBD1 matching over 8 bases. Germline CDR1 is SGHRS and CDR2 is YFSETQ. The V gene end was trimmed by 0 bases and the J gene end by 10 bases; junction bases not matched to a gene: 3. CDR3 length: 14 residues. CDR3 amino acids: CASSLGQGNSPLHF. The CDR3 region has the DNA TGCGCCAGCAGCTTGGGACAGGGGAACTCACCCCTCCACTTT.

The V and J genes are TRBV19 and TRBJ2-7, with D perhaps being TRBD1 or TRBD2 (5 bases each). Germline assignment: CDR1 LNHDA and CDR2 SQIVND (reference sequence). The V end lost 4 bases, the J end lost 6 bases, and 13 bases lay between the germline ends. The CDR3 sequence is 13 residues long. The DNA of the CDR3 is TGTGCCAGTAGTACTGGGACGATTGGCGAGCAGTACTTC. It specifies CASSTGTIGEQYF.

The CDR3 DNA reads as TGCGCCAGCAGCTTGGGTAGGGCAACTAATGAAAAACTGTTTTTT. Protein sequence: CASSLGRATNEKLFF. This chain connects TRBV5-1 to TRBJ1-4; D uncertain. Germline V gives CDR1 SGHRS, CDR2 YFSETQ. V was cut by 0 bases and J by 0 bases, with 6 bases left in between. The CDR3 is made up of 15 amino acids.

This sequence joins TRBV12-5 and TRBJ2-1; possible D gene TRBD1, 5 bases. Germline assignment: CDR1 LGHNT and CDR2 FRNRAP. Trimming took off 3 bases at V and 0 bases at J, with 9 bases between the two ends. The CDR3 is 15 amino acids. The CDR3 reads CASGLPGISYNEQFF. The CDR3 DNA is TGTGCTAGTGGTTTACCAGGGATCTCCTACAATGAGCAGTTCTTC.

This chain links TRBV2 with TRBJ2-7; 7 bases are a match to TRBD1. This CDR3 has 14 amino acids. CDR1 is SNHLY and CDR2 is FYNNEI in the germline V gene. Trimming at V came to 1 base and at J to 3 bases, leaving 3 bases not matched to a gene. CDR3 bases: TGTGCCAGCAGTGAAGAAGGGGGCCTCTACGAGCAGTACTTC. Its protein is CASSEEGGLYEQYF.

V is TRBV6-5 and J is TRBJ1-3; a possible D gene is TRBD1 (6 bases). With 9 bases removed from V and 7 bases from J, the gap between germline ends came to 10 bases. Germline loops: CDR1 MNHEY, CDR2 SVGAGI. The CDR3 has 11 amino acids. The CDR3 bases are TGTGCCAGTGGACAGTGGAACACCATATATTTT. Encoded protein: CASGQWNTIYF.

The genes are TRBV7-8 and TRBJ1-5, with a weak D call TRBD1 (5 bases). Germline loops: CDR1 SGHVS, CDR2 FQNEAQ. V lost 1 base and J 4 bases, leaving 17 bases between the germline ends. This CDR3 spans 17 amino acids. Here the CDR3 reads CASSLGLAGPKNQPQHF. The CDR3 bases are TGTGCCAGCAGCTTAGGTCTGGCAGGGCCAAAGAATCAGCCCCAGCATTTT.

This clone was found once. CDR3 nucleotide sequence: TGCGCCAGCAGCCAAGATGACAGCTCTGGAAACACCATATATTTT. The encoded protein is CASSQDDSSGNTIYF. This chain connects TRBV4-1 to TRBJ1-3; perhaps TRBD1 as D (5 bases). With 0 bases removed from V and 0 bases from J, the gap between germline ends came to 6 bases. The CDR3 length is 15 residues. Germline loops: CDR1 MGHRA, CDR2 YSYEKL.

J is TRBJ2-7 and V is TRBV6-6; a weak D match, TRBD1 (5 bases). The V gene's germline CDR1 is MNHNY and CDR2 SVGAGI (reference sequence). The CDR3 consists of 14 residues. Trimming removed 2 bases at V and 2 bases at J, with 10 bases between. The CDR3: CASSYGVGAYEQYF. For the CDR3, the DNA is TGTGCCAGCAGTTACGGGGTAGGGGCCTACGAGCAGTACTTC.

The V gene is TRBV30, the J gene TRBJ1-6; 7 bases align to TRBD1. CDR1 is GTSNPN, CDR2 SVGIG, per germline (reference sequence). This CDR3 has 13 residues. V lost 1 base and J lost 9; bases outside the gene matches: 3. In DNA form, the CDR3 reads TGTGCCTGGAGTGGACAGGGCAGTTCACCCCTCCACTTT. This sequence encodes CAWSGQGSSPLHF. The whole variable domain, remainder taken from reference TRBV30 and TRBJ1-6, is SQTIHQWPATLVQPVGSPLSLECTVEGTSNPNLYWYRQAAGRGLQLLFYSVGIGQISSEVPQNLSASRPQDRQFILSSKKLLLSDSGFYLCAWSGQGSSPLHFGNGTRLTVT.

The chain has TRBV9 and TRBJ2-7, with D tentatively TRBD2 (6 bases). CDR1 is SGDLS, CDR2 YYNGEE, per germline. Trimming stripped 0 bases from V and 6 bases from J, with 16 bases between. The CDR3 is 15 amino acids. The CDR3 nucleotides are TGTGCCAGCAGCGTAGGGCGGGAAGGAGTAGGCGAGCAGTACTTC. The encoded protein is CASSVGREGVGEQYF.